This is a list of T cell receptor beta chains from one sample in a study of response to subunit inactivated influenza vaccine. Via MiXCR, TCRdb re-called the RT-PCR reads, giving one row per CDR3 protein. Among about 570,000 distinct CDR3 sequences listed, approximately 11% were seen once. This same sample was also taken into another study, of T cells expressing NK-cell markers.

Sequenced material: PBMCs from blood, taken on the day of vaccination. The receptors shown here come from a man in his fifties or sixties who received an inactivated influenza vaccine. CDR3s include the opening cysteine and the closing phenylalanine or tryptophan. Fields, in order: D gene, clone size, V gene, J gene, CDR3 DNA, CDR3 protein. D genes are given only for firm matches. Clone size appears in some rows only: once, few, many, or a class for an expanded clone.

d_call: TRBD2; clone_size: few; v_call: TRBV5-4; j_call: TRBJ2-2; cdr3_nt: TGTGCCAGCAGCTTGGGACTAGCGGGAGGTATCGGGGAGCTGTTTTTT; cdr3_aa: CASSLGLAGGIGELFF
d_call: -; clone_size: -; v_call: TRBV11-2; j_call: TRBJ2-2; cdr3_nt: TGTGCCAGCAGCTTCTCGGAGCTCACCGGGGAGCTGTTTTTT; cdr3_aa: CASSFSELTGELFF
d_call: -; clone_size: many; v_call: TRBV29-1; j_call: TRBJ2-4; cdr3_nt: TGCAGCGGCAGGGGCCTAGCCAAAAACATTCAGTACTTC; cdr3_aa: CSGRGLAKNIQYF
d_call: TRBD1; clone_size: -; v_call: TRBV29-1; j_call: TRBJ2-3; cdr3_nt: TGCAGCGTACAGGGGTTGGGTACGCAGTATTTT; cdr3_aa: CSVQGLGTQYF
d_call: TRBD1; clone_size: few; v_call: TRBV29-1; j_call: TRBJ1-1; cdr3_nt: TGCAGCGTTGACAGAAAATCGACAGGGGTCAGTACTGAAGCTTTCTTT; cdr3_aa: CSVDRKSTGVSTEAFF
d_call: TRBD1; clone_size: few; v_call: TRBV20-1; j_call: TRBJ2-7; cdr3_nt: TGCAGTGCAAGGACAGGGGGCGGCCCCGGACAGTACTTC; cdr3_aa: CSARTGGGPGQYF
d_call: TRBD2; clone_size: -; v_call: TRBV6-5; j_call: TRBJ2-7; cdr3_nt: TGTGCCAGCAGTTACCGGACTAGCGGCTACGAGCAGTACTTC; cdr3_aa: CASSYRTSGYEQYF
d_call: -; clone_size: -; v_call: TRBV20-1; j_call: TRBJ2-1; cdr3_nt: TGCAGTGCTAGAGTGGCCCCCCAGCAGTTCTTC; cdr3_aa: CSARVAPQQFF
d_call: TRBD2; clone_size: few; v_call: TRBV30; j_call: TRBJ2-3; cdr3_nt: TGTGCCTTTCTCCCATTAGCGGGGGGTAACCGAGATACGCAGTATTTT; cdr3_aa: CAFLPLAGGNRDTQYF
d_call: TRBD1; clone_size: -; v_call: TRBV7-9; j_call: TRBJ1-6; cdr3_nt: TGTGCCAGCAGCCCAGGGACAGTGCTGGGATCACCCCTCCACTTT; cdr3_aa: CASSPGTVLGSPLHF
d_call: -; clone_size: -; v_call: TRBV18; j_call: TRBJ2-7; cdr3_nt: TGTGCCAGCTCACCGTCGAGGGCAGGAGCCTACGAGCAGTACTTC; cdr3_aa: CASSPSRAGAYEQYF
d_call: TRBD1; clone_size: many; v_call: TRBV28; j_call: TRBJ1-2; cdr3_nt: TGTGCCAGCAGTTTCTGGGCAGGGGGTTATGGCTACACCTTC; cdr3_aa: CASSFWAGGYGYTF
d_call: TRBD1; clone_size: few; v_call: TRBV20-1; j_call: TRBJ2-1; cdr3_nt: TGCAGTGCTAGAGATCCCGGGACAGGGTTCCCCTACAATGAGCAGTTCTTC; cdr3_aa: CSARDPGTGFPYNEQFF
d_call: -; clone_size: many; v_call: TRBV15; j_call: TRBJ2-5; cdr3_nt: TGTGCCACCAGCAGAGAGAACCTGTTAAACTGGGGGAAAGAGACCCAGTACTTC; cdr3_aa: CATSRENLLNWGKETQYF
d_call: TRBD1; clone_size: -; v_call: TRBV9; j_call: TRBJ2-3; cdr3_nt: TGTGCCAGCAGCGTGACAGGGTTCGCAGATACGCAGTATTTT; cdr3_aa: CASSVTGFADTQYF
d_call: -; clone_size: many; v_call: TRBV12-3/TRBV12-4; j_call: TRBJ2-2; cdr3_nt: TGTGCCAGCAGTTTAGGACGGGGGCCTGGGAACACCGGGGAGCTGTTTTTT; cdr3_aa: CASSLGRGPGNTGELFF
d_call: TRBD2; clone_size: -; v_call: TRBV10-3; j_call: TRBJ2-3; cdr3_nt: TGTGCCATACGGACTAGCGGGGGGAACACAGATACGCAGTATTTT; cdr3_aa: CAIRTSGGNTDTQYF
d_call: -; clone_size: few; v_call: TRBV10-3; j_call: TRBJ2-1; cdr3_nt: TGTGCCATGGGGCCCTACAATGAGCAGTTCTTC; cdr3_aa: CAMGPYNEQFF
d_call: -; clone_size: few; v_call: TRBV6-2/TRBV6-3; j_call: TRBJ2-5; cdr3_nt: TGTGCCAGCAGTTACTCATTGTGGGGATTCCAAGAGACCCAGTACTTC; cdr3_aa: CASSYSLWGFQETQYF
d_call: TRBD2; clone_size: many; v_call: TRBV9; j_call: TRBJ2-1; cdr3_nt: TGTGCCAGCAGCGTAGCGCCCGGGACTAGCGGCAATGAGCAGTTCTTC; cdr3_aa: CASSVAPGTSGNEQFF
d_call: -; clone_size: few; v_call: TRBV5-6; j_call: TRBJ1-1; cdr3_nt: TGTGCCAGCAGAACCTCGCCTGCCTTGATGAACACTGAAGCTTTCTTT; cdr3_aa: CASRTSPALMNTEAFF
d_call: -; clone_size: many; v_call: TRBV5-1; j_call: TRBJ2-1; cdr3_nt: TGCGCCAGCAGCTTGGTATACCAGAATGAGCAGTTCTTC; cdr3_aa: CASSLVYQNEQFF
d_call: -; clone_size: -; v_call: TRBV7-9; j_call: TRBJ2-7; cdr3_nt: TGTGCCAGCAGCTTCCCCGAGACCGATTACGAGCAGTACTTC; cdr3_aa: CASSFPETDYEQYF
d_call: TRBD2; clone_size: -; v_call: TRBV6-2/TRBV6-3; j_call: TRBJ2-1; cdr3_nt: TGTGCCAGCAGTTCACGTCCCGGGACTAGCGGGAGGGCCCTAAATGAGCAGTTCTTC; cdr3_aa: CASSSRPGTSGRALNEQFF
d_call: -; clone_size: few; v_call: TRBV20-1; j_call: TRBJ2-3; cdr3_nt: TGCAGTGCTTGGACAGACACAGATACGCAGTATTTT; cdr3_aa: CSAWTDTDTQYF
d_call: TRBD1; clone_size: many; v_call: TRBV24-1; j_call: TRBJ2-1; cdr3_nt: TGTGCCACCAGTGATACACAGGGGGCTTCGGAGCAGTTCTTC; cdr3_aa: CATSDTQGASEQFF
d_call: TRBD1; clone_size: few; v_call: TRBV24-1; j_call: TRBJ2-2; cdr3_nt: TGTGCCACCAGTGAGGGGACAGCCGGGGAGCTGTTTTTT; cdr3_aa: CATSEGTAGELFF
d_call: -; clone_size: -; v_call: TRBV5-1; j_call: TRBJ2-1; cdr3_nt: TGCGCCAGCAATTGGGGGCCAGCCAACAATGAGCAGTTCTTC; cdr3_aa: CASNWGPANNEQFF
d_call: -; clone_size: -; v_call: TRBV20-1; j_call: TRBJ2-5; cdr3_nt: TGCAGTGCTAGACCATCAGGGAATCGGAACCAAGAGACCCAGTACTTC; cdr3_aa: CSARPSGNRNQETQYF
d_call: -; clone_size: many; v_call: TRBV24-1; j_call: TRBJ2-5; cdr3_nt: TGTGCCACCAGTGATCAAGGACGGTTTCAAGAGACCCAGTACTTC; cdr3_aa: CATSDQGRFQETQYF
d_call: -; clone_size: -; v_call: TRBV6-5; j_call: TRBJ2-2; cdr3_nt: TGTGCCAGCAGTTACTCATCACGGAGGACGAACACCGGGGAGCTGTTTTTT; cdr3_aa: CASSYSSRRTNTGELFF
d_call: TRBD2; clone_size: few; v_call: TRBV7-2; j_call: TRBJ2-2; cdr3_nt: TGTGCCAGCAGCAAAGCGGGAGGCACCGGGGAGCTGTTTTTT; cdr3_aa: CASSKAGGTGELFF
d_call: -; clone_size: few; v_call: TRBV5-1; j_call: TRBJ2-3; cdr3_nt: TGCGCCAGCAGCTTGTTGGGTGCCGGGGCAGATACGCAGTATTTT; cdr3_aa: CASSLLGAGADTQYF
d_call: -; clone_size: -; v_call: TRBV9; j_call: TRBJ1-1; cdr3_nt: TGTGCCAGCAGCGGGAGTGGCCCCTATCCTGAAGCTTTCTTT; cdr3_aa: CASSGSGPYPEAFF
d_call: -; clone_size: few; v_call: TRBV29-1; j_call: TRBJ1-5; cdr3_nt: TGCAGCGTTGGGCAGGGGATAAATCAGCCCCAGCATTTT; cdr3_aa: CSVGQGINQPQHF
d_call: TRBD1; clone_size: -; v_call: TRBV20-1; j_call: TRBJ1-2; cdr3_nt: TGCAGTGCTAGAACACAGGGGAACTATGGCTACACCTTC; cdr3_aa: CSARTQGNYGYTF